These 29 T cell receptor beta chains share one sample of origin, sequenced in a study of identical twins. TCRdb redid the calling of the 5' RACE reads with MiXCR, one entry per CDR3 protein. The sample consists of 500,000 or so distinct CDR3 sequences, more than 13% of them appearing once. These records were also assigned to another study, of yellow fever vaccine responses in identical twins.

The specimen sequenced was CD4+ T cells sorted from blood. The receptors originated from a woman younger than 35 in good health.

J is TRBJ2-7 and V is TRBV6-1; D perhaps matches TRBD1 (6 bases). The germline CDR1 and CDR2 sequences are MNHNS and SASEGT. V was clipped by 6 bases and J by 0 bases, with 15 bases between them. The CDR3 has 15 residues. The CDR3 DNA follows: TGTGCCAGCAGACACGACAGGCAATCCTCCTACGAGCAGTACTTC. It yields the protein CASRHDRQSSYEQYF.

The sample holds a few counts of this clonotype. The chain carries TRBV29-1 and TRBJ1-1; maybe TRBD1 (5 bases). The V and J ends lost 8 bases and 2 bases respectively, with 18 bases between them. CDR1 and CDR2 (germline): SQVTM, ANQGSEA. This CDR3 has 14 amino acids. CDR3 protein: CSLREVGVNTEAFF. CDR3 DNA sequence: TGCAGCTTAAGAGAGGTGGGGGTAAACACTGAAGCTTTCTTT.

This clonotype was observed a few times. The chain has TRBV20-1 and TRBJ2-4; the D is unclear. Germline assignment: CDR1 DFQATT and CDR2 SNEGSKA (reference sequence). The CDR3 has 11 amino acids. Trimming took off 7 bases at V and 6 bases at J, with 10 bases between the two ends. As DNA, the CDR3 is TGCAGTGTGTTCAACGCAAACATTCAGTACTTC. As protein: CSVFNANIQYF.

The chain has TRBV5-1 and TRBJ2-3; TRBD2 matches at 11 bases. The ends lost 5 bases at V and 1 base at J; junction bases unmatched: 3. The CDR3 runs to 15 residues. Looked up from germline, CDR1 is SGHRS and CDR2 is YFSETQ. The CDR3 DNA reads TGCGCCAGCAGACTAGCGGGAGACCGCACAGATACGCAGTATTTT. Its protein product is CASRLAGDRTDTQYF.

The chain uses TRBV27 and TRBJ2-3; D assignment may be TRBD1 or TRBD2 (5 bases each). V lost 6 bases and J 4 bases, leaving 11 bases between the germline ends. Germline CDR1 is MNHEY and CDR2 is SMNVEV (reference sequence). This CDR3 spans 13 amino acids. The CDR3 here is CASRAGTPDTQYF. CDR3 coding DNA: TGTGCCAGCAGGGCCGGGACCCCAGATACGCAGTATTTT.

The chain recombines TRBV29-1 with TRBJ1-1; 8 nucleotides agree with TRBD1. CDR1 SQVTM and CDR2 ANQGSEA come from the germline V gene. Unmatched junction bases numbered 6, after V lost 6 bases and J lost 3 bases. The CDR3 loop spans 13 amino acids. The CDR3 reads CSVPGQGHTEAFF. DNA for the CDR3: TGCAGCGTCCCCGGACAGGGACACACTGAAGCTTTCTTT.

V gene TRBV7-2 combines with J gene TRBJ2-5, with 12 bases matching TRBD2. The CDR3 totals 15 residues. V shed 5 bases, J shed 3 bases, and the junction held 4 bases outside the gene matches. Germline-derived CDR1 and CDR2 are SGHTA and FQGNSA. The DNA for the CDR3 is TGTGCCAGCAGCCGACGGACTAGCGGGGAAGAGACCCAGTACTTC. Protein: CASSRRTSGEETQYF.

V and J are TRBV3-1 and TRBJ2-1, with 9 nucleotides matching TRBD2. Losses at the gene ends were 1 base for V and 7 bases for J; bases not matched to a gene: 5. Germline V lookup: CDR1 LGHDT, CDR2 YNNKEL (reference sequence). The CDR3 has 15 residues. CDR3 coding DNA: TGTGCCAGCAGCCAAGCCAGCGGGGGGTGGAATGAGCAGTTCTTC. Translating it yields CASSQASGGWNEQFF.

CDR3: CSVTPGGLAKNIQYF. CDR3 sequence (DNA): TGCAGTGTTACTCCCGGGGGACTAGCCAAAAACATTCAGTACTTC. The chain employs TRBV20-1 and TRBJ2-4, with D perhaps TRBD2 (6 bases). Trimming pared 7 bases from V and 0 bases from J, leaving 16 bases between. The CDR3 has 15 residues. Per the germline V gene, CDR1 is DFQATT and CDR2 is SNEGSKA (reference sequence).

The gene calls are TRBV7-3 and TRBJ2-1, with a tentative D call TRBD1 (7 bases). This CDR3 is 13 amino acids long. Germline CDR1 SGHTA, CDR2 FQGTGA. V lost 2 bases, J lost 9 bases, and 11 bases lay in between. The CDR3 nucleotides read TGTGCCAGCAGCTTACAGGGGGGCAGTGAGCAGTTCTTC. Translated: CASSLQGGSEQFF.

This sequence joins TRBV6-5 and TRBJ2-2; 8 positions match TRBD2. The CDR3 is made up of 16 amino acids. Trimming at V came to 2 bases and at J to 5 bases, leaving 7 bases not matched to a gene. The V gene's germline CDR1 is MNHEY and CDR2 SVGAGI. CDR3 region: CASSYAGGARTGELFF. CDR3 sequence (DNA): TGTGCCAGCAGTTACGCCGGGGGGGCCAGGACCGGGGAGCTGTTTTTT.

Comments on this clonotype: At one boundary the junction diverges from the germline segment, which might be a read error. V and J are TRBV12-3 or TRBV12-4 and TRBJ2-1; 12 positions agree with TRBD2. This CDR3 has 18 amino acids. The CDR3 bases are TGTGCCATCAGTTTAGCGCTAGCGGGAGGGCCCCTATACAATGAGCAGTTCTTC. Encoded protein: CAISLALAGGPLYNEQFF.

This clonotype was seen a few times. This CDR3 reads CATSDFVGSTQFF. The CDR3 bases are TGTGCCACCAGTGATTTCGTCGGTAGTACGCAGTTCTTC. The chain is built from TRBV24-1 and TRBJ2-1; D gene uncertain. The CDR3 runs 13 residues. Between the trimmed V and J ends, which lost 1 base and 12 bases, there was a span of 12 bases. In germline, CDR1 is KGHDR, CDR2 SFDVKD.

The chain is built from TRBV29-1 and TRBJ2-5; D possibly corresponds to TRBD1 (5 bases). Between the trimmed V and J ends, which lost 6 bases and 6 bases, there was a span of 11 bases. The CDR3 runs 11 residues. CDR1 and CDR2 from the germline V gene are SQVTM and ANQGSEA. CDR3 DNA sequence: TGCAGCGTCGAGACAGCTCAGACCCAGTACTTC. Translation gives CSVETAQTQYF.

This clonotype was seen many times. The chain employs TRBV29-1 and TRBJ2-7; 8 bases map to TRBD1. CDR3 length: 14 amino acids. The germline V gene has CDR1 SQVTM and CDR2 ANQGSEA. V lost 4 bases to trimming and J lost 2 bases; unmatched junction nucleotides: 7. CDR3 DNA sequence: TGCAGCGTTGGAGGACAGGGAGCTACCTACGAGCAGTACTTC. It translates to CSVGGQGATYEQYF.

The genes are TRBV5-5 and TRBJ2-5, with 9 bases fitting TRBD1. V trimming: 2 bases; J trimming: 5 bases; junction bases outside the gene matches: 7. The CDR3 totals 15 residues. Per germline, CDR1 SGHKS and CDR2 YYEKEE (reference sequence). The CDR3 DNA follows: TGTGCCAGCAGCTTAACCGGGACAGGGTTTGAGACCCAGTACTTC. This encodes CASSLTGTGFETQYF.

This clonotype was seen only once. V gene TRBV9 combines with J gene TRBJ2-1; D is uncertain. Trimming shortened V by 0 bases and J by 1 base, and 8 bases separated the two germline ends. Per the germline V gene, CDR1 is SGDLS and CDR2 is YYNGEE. The CDR3 sequence is 15 residues long. The CDR3 nucleotides are TGTGCCAGCAGCGTAGTAGGCAGGTCCTACAATGAGCAGTTCTTC. The encoded protein is CASSVVGRSYNEQFF.

This clonotype was detected ten times or more. The chain couples TRBV7-9 to TRBJ2-1; 9 bases fit TRBD2. Per the germline V gene, CDR1 is SEHNR and CDR2 is FQNEAQ (reference sequence). The length of the CDR3 is 15 residues. V lost 1 base and J lost 4; bases outside the gene matches: 2. The CDR3 loop reads CASSLVLAGYNEQFF. The CDR3 DNA reads TGTGCCAGCAGCTTAGTACTAGCGGGTTACAATGAGCAGTTCTTC.

This clonotype has at least ten counts. The junction differs from germline at one of its ends, possibly a read error. The chain is built from TRBV7-2 and TRBJ1-1; D is ambiguous. Germline CDR1 and CDR2: SGHTA and FQGNSA. The CDR3 spans 13 residues. CDR3 amino acids: CASSLVVNTEAFF. As DNA, the CDR3 is TGCGCCAGCAGCTTGGTTGTGAACACTGAAGCTTTCTTT.

This rearrangement joins TRBV6-2 or TRBV6-3 to TRBJ2-7; a possible D gene is TRBD1 (6 bases). The ends were cut back, 2 bases at V and 6 bases at J, with 14 bases in the middle. The germline CDR1 and CDR2 sequences are MNHEY and SVGEGT. CDR3 length equals 14 residues. As DNA, the CDR3 is TGTGCCAGCAGTTACCCGACAGGTCTTAGCGAGCAGTACTTC. This gives the protein CASSYPTGLSEQYF.

The gene calls are TRBV5-1 and TRBJ2-1; 11 bases match TRBD2. The CDR3 is 15 amino acids. Germline V gene sequence: CDR1 SGHRS, CDR2 YFSETQ. V was clipped by 2 bases and J by 4 bases; unmatched bases: 2. Here the CDR3 reads CASSFSGGAYNEQFF. DNA for the CDR3: TGCGCCAGCAGCTTTAGCGGGGGGGCGTACAATGAGCAGTTCTTC.

This clonotype was counted a few times. The chain uses TRBV27 and TRBJ2-1; D not certain. Germline values: CDR1 MNHEY, CDR2 SMNVEV (reference sequence). The V and J ends lost 5 bases and 1 base respectively, with 15 bases between them. CDR3 length: 16 residues. In nucleotides, the CDR3 is TGTGCCAGCAGTGAATCCTTGAGCGATTCCTACAATGAGCAGTTCTTC. Translated, it gives CASSESLSDSYNEQFF.

The rearrangement joins TRBV30 to TRBJ2-7; D is perhaps TRBD2 (5 bases). V lost 6 bases, J lost 0 bases, and 15 bases lay in between. This CDR3 region has 14 residues. Looked up from germline, CDR1 is GTSNPN and CDR2 is SVGIG (reference sequence). The CDR3 reads CACSVERSSYEQYF. The CDR3 region has the DNA TGTGCCTGTTCTGTCGAGCGGAGCTCCTACGAGCAGTACTTC.

The genes are TRBV7-9 and TRBJ2-7; TRBD2 agrees at 10 bases. The V and J ends lost 5 bases and 5 bases, in that order; junction bases with no gene match: 9. The germline gives CDR1 SEHNR, CDR2 FQNEAQ (reference sequence). This CDR3 contains 15 residues. CDR3 coding DNA: TGTGCCAGCAGCCCAACCGGGGGACTAGCGAACGAGCAGTACTTC. Translation gives CASSPTGGLANEQYF.

This clonotype was observed at least ten times. The chain recombines TRBV12-3 or TRBV12-4 with TRBJ2-7; D gene unclear. V was clipped by 1 base and J by 3 bases, with 4 bases between them. The CDR3 sequence is 12 residues long. For the CDR3, the DNA is TGTGCCAGCAGTTTAGAGTTCTACGAGCAGTACTTC. Its protein is CASSLEFYEQYF.

This clonotype was counted only a few times. The J gene is TRBJ2-1, the V gene TRBV20-1, with 9 bases lining up with TRBD1. After removal of 3 bases from V and 9 bases from J, the junction contained 6 bases not matched to a gene. The germline gives CDR1 DFQATT, CDR2 SNEGSKA (reference sequence). The CDR3 contains 13 residues. CDR3 DNA: TGCAGTGCTAGGGGGACAGGGTCGGCTGAGCAGTTCTTC. Translated: CSARGTGSAEQFF.

This clonotype was seen more than once but under ten times. The J gene is TRBJ2-1, the V gene TRBV7-2, with 12 bases matching TRBD2. Germline CDR1 and CDR2: SGHTA and FQGNSA. The CDR3 consists of 16 residues. V was clipped by 4 bases and J by 5 bases; unmatched bases: 6. Here the CDR3 reads CASSSRTSGVNNEQFF. CDR3 nucleotide sequence: TGTGCCAGCAGCTCGAGGACTAGCGGGGTTAACAATGAGCAGTTCTTC.

This clonotype was seen a few times. This sequence joins TRBV10-3 and TRBJ2-5; D is unclear. Per the germline V gene, CDR1 is ENHRY and CDR2 is SYGVKD. This CDR3 region has 13 residues. Trimming pared 0 bases from V and 0 bases from J, leaving 2 bases between. The CDR3 region is CAISESYQETQYF. CDR3 in DNA: TGTGCCATCAGTGAGTCGTACCAAGAGACCCAGTACTTC.

This clonotype has at least ten counts. The V and J genes are TRBV12-3 or TRBV12-4 and TRBJ2-7; D could derive from TRBD1 or TRBD2 (5 bases each). The CDR3 length is 15 residues. V was trimmed by 3 bases and J by 0 bases, leaving 12 bases between them. CDR3 region: CASSFGQGASYEQYF. Written as DNA, the CDR3 is TGTGCCAGCAGTTTCGGGCAGGGAGCCTCCTACGAGCAGTACTTC.